The rows below give T cell receptor beta chains drawn from one sample of a study of blood T cell repertoires in COVID-19. Sequenced by immunoSEQ multiplex PCR; TCRdb stores in-frame clones only, minus some. The table has 250,000 or so clones, about nine tenths seen once. Source material: PBMCs or T cells enriched from blood (not recorded which). All receptors come from a woman in her twenties or thirties with acute COVID-19. CDR3s leave out the opening cysteine and the closing phenylalanine or tryptophan. Where a row states a size, it is once, few, many or the class of an expanded clone; other rows omit it.

>TRBV4-3|17|TRBJ2-6|.
ASSRRTGGADSGANVLT
>TRBV24-1|14|TRBJ2-2|.
ATSDLRGIGAGELF
>TRBV6-1|14|TRBJ2-5|.
ASSDYGGTYQETQY
>TRBV3-1/TRBV3-2|12|TRBJ1-1|.
ASSQHTGDTEAF
>TRBV13|10|TRBJ2-1|.
ASSFEFNEQF
>TRBV4-1|12|TRBJ1-3|.
ASSQDKGDSTIY
>TRBV6-5|13|TRBJ2-7|.
ASRKGLAGDYEQY
>TRBV28|11|TRBJ2-7|once
ASSFQGSYEQY
>TRBV28|10|TRBJ2-7|.
ASSRGSYEQY
>TRBV20-1|9|TRBJ1-3|.
SASGEDTIY
>TRBV10-3|13|TRBJ2-3|.
AISGLAGPEDTQY
>TRBV27|13|TRBJ1-4|.
ASSSEGATNEKLF
>TRBV2|11|TRBJ1-1|.
ASARTDYTEAF
>TRBV6-6|11|TRBJ2-7|.
ASKLPSVDEQY
>TRBV28|14|TRBJ2-2|.
AIQKTGVRNTGELF
>TRBV5-5|13|TRBJ1-6|.
ASSPGDGNFSPLH
>TRBV28|10|TRBJ2-7|.
ASSLDSYEQY
>TRBV27|14|TRBJ1-5|.
ASSPQGAGSNQPQH
>TRBV24-1|14|TRBJ1-5|.
ATSAKAGYSNQPQH
>TRBV19|12|TRBJ2-7|.
ASSPGLAGYEQY
>TRBV7-9|15|TRBJ2-3|.
ASSLGLGQSSTDTQY
>TRBV6-2/TRBV6-3|14|TRBJ2-7|.
ASSYSSREGPYEQY
>TRBV5-5|12|TRBJ1-2|.
ASSLDSTLYGYT
>TRBV4-2|22|TRBJ2-3|.
ASSPRRASRTSGAGSASTDTQY
>TRBV27|12|TRBJ1-5|once
ASSRVNSNQPQH
>TRBV5-1|19|TRBJ2-1|.
ASSSRDFGLAGVVSYNEQF
>TRBV3-1/TRBV3-2|13|TRBJ1-6|.
ASSQDSAVGSPLH
>TRBV6-5|11|TRBJ2-7|.
ASNLAGPLEQY
>TRBV6-5|12|TRBJ2-3|.
ASATSVSTDTQY
>TRBV2|12|TRBJ2-1|.
ASQARFPHNEQF
>TRBV29-1|13|TRBJ2-3|.
SVDGTSLGTDTQY
>TRBV7-9|13|TRBJ2-5|.
ASNLMAGNQETQY
>TRBV28|13|TRBJ2-5|.
ASSLLALTGETQY
>TRBV27|12|TRBJ2-3|.
ASSSGLRADTQY
>TRBV15|10|TRBJ1-1|few
ATSPGYTEAF
>TRBV9|11|TRBJ2-7|.
ASSVEIYDEQY
>TRBV3-1/TRBV3-2|14|TRBJ2-3|.
ASSPQPSGGTDTQY
>TRBV24-1|12|TRBJ2-3|.
ATSGGRSTDTQY
>TRBV7-9|13|TRBJ2-1|few
ASSLDAGRANEQF
>TRBV28|16|TRBJ1-4|.
ASSSRRTGGAWNEKLF
>TRBV7-3|13|TRBJ2-4|.
ASSFDGSAKNIQY
>TRBV28|13|TRBJ2-5|.
ASSLPRRNKETQY
>TRBV27|13|TRBJ2-7|.
ASSLAGQGAYEQY
>TRBV5-1|14|TRBJ2-1|once
ASSLSPSGSNNEQF
>TRBV5-1|13|TRBJ1-4|.
ASSTGQGGGEKLF
>TRBV29-1|12|TRBJ2-7|.
SVAAGAQNAEQY
>TRBV18|13|TRBJ2-7|.
ASSPEQGFSYEQY
>TRBV18|13|TRBJ2-2|.
ASSPSRSNTGELF
>TRBV29-1|15|TRBJ2-3|once
SVEKGTGRGGTDTQY
>TRBV28|13|TRBJ2-2|.
ATGTSGRRSGELF
>TRBV5-1|16|TRBJ1-3|.
ASSSDPGPKGPGNTIY
>TRBV3-1/TRBV3-2|10|TRBJ2-7|.
ASGLAGNEQY
>TRBV7-7|14|TRBJ2-2|.
ASSLSPGGNTGELF
>TRBV6-5|13|TRBJ2-1|.
ASSRRGGSGDEQF
>TRBV6-6|9|TRBJ2-2|.
ASSPTRELF